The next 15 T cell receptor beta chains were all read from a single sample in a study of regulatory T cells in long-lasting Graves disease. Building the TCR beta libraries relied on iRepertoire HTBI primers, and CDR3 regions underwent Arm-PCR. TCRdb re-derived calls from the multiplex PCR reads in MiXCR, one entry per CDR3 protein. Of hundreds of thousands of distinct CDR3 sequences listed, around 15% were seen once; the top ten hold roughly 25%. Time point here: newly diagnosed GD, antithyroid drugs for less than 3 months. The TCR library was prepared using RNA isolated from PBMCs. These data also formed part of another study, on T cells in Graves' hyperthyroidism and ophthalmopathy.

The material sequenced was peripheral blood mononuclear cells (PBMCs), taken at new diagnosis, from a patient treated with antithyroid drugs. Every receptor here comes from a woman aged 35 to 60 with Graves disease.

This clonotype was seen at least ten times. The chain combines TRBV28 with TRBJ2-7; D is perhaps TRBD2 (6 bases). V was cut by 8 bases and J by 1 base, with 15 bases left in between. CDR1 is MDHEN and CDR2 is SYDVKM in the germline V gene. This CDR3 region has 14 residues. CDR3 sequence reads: CASGDSGLSYEQYF. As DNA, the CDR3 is TGTGCCAGCGGGGATAGCGGATTATCCTACGAGCAGTACTTC.

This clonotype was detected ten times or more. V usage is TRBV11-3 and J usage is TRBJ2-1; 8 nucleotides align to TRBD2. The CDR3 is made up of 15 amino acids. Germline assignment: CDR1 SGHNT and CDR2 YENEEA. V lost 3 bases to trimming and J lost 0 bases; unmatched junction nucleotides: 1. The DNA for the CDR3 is TGTGCCAGCAGCTTCGGGGGGGTCTCCTACAATGAGCAGTTCTTC. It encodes CASSFGGVSYNEQFF.

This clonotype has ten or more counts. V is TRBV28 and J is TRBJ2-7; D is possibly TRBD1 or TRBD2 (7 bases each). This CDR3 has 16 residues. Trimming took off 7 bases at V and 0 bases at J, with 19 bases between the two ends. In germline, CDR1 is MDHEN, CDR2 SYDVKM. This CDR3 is CASTPAGGGSSYEQYF. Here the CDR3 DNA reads TGTGCCAGCACTCCAGCAGGGGGGGGGAGCTCCTACGAGCAGTACTTC.

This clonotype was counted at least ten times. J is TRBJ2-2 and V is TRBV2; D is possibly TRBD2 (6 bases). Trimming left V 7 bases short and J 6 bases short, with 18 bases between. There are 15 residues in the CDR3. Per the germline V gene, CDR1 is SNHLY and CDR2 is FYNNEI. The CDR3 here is CASKLADLEAGELFF. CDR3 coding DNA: TGTGCCAGCAAGTTAGCGGATCTCGAGGCCGGGGAGCTGTTTTTT.

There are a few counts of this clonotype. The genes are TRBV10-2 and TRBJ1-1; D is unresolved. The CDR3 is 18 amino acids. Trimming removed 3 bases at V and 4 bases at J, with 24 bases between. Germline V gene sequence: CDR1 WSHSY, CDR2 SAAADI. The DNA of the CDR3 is TGCGCCAGCAGTGACCCTAATTACCGTAGGGTTGAGGTCACTGAAGCTTTCTTT. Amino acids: CASSDPNYRRVEVTEAFF.

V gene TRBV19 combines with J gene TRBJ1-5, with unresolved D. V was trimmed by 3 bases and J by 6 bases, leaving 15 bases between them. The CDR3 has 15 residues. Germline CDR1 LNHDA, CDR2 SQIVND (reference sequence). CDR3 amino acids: CASSIAAQPGQPQHF. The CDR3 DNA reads TGTGCCAGTAGTATTGCGGCACAACCGGGTCAGCCCCAGCATTTT.

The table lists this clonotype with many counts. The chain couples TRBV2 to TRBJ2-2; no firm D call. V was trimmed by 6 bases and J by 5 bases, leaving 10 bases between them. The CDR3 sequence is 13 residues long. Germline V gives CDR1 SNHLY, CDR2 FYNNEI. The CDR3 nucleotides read TGTGCCAGCAGCCAAGACGTTACCGGGGAGCTGTTTTTT. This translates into CASSQDVTGELFF.

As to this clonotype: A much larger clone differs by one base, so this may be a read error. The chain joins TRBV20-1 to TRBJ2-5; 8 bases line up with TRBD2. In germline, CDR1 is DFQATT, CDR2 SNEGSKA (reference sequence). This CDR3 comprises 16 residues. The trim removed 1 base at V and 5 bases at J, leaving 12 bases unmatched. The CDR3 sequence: CSARGYAGGAQETQYF. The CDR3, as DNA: TGCAGTGCTAGAGGTTACGCGGGGGGAGCCCAGGAGACCCAGTACTTC.

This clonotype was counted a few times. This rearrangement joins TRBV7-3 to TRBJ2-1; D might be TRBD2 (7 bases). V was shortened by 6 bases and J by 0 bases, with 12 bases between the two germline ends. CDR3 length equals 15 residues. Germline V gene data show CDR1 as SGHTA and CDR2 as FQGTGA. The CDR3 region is CASSSRGASYNEQFF. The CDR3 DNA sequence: TGTGCCAGCAGTTCACGGGGGGCCTCCTACAATGAGCAGTTCTTC.

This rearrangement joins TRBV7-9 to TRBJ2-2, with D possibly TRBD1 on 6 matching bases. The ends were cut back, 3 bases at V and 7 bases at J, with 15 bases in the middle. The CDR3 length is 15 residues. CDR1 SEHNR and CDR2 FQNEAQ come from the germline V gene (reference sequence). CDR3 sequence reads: CASSFPGGEIGELFF. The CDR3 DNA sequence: TGTGCCAGCAGCTTTCCTGGGGGCGAAATCGGGGAGCTGTTTTTT.

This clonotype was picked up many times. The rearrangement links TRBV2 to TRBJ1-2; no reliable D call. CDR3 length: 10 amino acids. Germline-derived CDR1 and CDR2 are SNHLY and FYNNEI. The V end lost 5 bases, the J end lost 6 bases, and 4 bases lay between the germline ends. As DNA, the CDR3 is TGTGCCAGCAGTTTGAATGGCTACACCTTC. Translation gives CASSLNGYTF. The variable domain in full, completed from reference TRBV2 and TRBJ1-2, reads EPEVTQTPSHQVTQMGQEVILRCVPISNHLYFYWYRQILGQKVEFLVSFYNNEISEKSEIFDDQFSVERPDGSNFTLKIRSTKLEDSAMYFCASSLNGYTFGSGTRLTVV.

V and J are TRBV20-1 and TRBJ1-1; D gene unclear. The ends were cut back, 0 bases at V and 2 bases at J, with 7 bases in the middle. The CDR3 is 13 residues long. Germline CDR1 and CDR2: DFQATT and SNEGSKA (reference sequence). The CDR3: CSARDSANTEAFF. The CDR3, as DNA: TGCAGTGCTAGAGATTCGGCAAACACTGAAGCTTTCTTT.

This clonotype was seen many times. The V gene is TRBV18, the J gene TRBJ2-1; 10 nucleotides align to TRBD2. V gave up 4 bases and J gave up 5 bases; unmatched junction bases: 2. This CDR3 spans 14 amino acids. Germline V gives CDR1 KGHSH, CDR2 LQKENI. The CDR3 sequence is CASSRLAGDNEQFF. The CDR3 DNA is TGTGCCAGCTCACGGCTAGCGGGGGACAATGAGCAGTTCTTC.

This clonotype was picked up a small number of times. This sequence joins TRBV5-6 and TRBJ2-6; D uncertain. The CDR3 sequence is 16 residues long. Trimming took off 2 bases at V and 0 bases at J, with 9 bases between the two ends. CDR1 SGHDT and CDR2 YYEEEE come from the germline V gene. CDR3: CASSFGPSSGANVLTF. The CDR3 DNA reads TGTGCCAGCAGCTTCGGACCGAGCTCTGGGGCCAACGTCCTGACTTTC. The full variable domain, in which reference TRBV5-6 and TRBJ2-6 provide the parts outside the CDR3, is DAGVTQSPTHLIKTRGQQVTLRCSPKSGHDTVSWYQQALGQGPQFIFQYYEEEERQRGNFPDRFSGHQFPNYSSELNVNALLLGDSALYLCASSFGPSSGANVLTFGAGSRLTVL.

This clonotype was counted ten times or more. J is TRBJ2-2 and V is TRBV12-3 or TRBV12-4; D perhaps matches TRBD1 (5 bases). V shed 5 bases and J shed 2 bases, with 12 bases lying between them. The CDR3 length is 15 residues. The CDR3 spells CASSQPDKNTGELFF. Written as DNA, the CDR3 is TGTGCCAGCAGTCAACCGGACAAAAACACCGGGGAGCTGTTTTTT.